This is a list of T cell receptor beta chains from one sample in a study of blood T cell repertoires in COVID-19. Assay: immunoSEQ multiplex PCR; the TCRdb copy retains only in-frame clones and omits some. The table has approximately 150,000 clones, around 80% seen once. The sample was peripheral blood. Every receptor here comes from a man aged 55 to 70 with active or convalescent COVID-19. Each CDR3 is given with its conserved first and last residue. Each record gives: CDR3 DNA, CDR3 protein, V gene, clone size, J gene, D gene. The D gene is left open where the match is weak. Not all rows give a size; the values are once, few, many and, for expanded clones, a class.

DNA: TGTGCCAGCAGCAAAGGGGTCGACAGGGGCTACAATGAGCAGTTCTTC
CDR3: CASSKGVDRGYNEQFF
V: TRBV21-1
size: .
J: TRBJ2-1
D: .

DNA: TGTGCCAGCAGATCACGGGGTGGCACAGATACGCAGTATTTT
CDR3: CASRSRGGTDTQYF
V: TRBV3-1/TRBV3-2
size: .
J: TRBJ2-3
D: .

DNA: TGTGCCAGCAGCCGGGACAGGACACCCCTTTCCTTTAGCAATCAGCCCCAGCATTTT
CDR3: CASSRDRTPLSFSNQPQHF
V: TRBV5-8
size: .
J: TRBJ1-5
D: TRBD1

DNA: TGCAGCGTCGGGGACAATAACTATGGCTACACCTTC
CDR3: CSVGDNNYGYTF
V: TRBV29-1
size: .
J: TRBJ1-2
D: .

DNA: TGTGCCAGCAGTGCAGGAGAAGGGGCTGGAAACACCATATATTTT
CDR3: CASSAGEGAGNTIYF
V: TRBV2
size: .
J: TRBJ1-3
D: .

DNA: TGTGCCACCAGTGATTTAGCGGGACCTAGCACAGATACGCAGTATTTT
CDR3: CATSDLAGPSTDTQYF
V: TRBV24-1
size: .
J: TRBJ2-3
D: TRBD2

DNA: TGTGCCAGCAGTTTGTATACTGGAAACACCATATATTTT
CDR3: CASSLYTGNTIYF
V: TRBV12-3/TRBV12-4
size: .
J: TRBJ1-3
D: .

DNA: TGTGCCAGCAGCTCCGGAACGGGGGGGTCCACAGATACGCAGTATTTT
CDR3: CASSSGTGGSTDTQYF
V: TRBV11-2
size: .
J: TRBJ2-3
D: TRBD2

DNA: TGTGCCAGCAGCCAAGGAGGGTATAGCAATCAGCCCCAGCATTTT
CDR3: CASSQGGYSNQPQHF
V: TRBV3-1/TRBV3-2
size: .
J: TRBJ1-5
D: .

DNA: TGCGCCAGCAGCTTGGAACAGGGGCTCACTGAAGCTTTCTTT
CDR3: CASSLEQGLTEAFF
V: TRBV5-1
size: .
J: TRBJ1-1
D: TRBD1

DNA: TGTGCCAGCATCAGAGACAGGAGCAATGAAAAACTGTTTTTT
CDR3: CASIRDRSNEKLFF
V: TRBV6-5
size: .
J: TRBJ1-4
D: .

DNA: TGTGCCAGCAGCCAAGATGAGGCGGGGAGCACAGATACGCAGTATTTT
CDR3: CASSQDEAGSTDTQYF
V: TRBV3-1/TRBV3-2
size: .
J: TRBJ2-3
D: .

DNA: TGTGCCAGCAGGCCCGGGACAGGGGGCGTGAATTCACCCCTCCACTTT
CDR3: CASRPGTGGVNSPLHF
V: TRBV2
size: .
J: TRBJ1-6
D: TRBD1

DNA: TGTGCCAGCAGCTTACCTCCAGGGGTGACGGACGAGCAGTACTTC
CDR3: CASSLPPGVTDEQYF
V: TRBV7-8
size: .
J: TRBJ2-7
D: .

DNA: TGTGCCAGCAGTGACTCCCCGACAGATACGCAGTATTTT
CDR3: CASSDSPTDTQYF
V: TRBV6-4
size: few
J: TRBJ2-3
D: .

DNA: TGTGCCAGCAGTTTATCCCACAGGGGAAAGGCCTACGAGCAGTACTTC
CDR3: CASSLSHRGKAYEQYF
V: TRBV27
size: .
J: TRBJ2-7
D: TRBD1

DNA: TGTGCTAGCAGCCTCCTTATGAACACTGAAGCTTTCTTT
CDR3: CASSLLMNTEAFF
V: TRBV7-7
size: few
J: TRBJ1-1
D: .